These T cell receptor beta chains were read from a single sample in a study of shared clonotypes between healthy human individuals. Assay: immunoSEQ multiplex PCR; the TCRdb copy retains only in-frame clones and omits some. The table shows around 1.9 million clones, with roughly 95% occurring only once. Sequencing was done on a sample of naive CD8+ T cells from PBMCs. The receptors derive from a man aged 18 to 29 in good health. Some clones in this sample may be carry-over from other donors' samples. CDR3s include the opening cysteine and the closing phenylalanine or tryptophan. Fields, in order: V gene, clone size, J gene, D gene, CDR3 protein. The D gene is left open where the match is weak. The listing skips clone size in some rows; elsewhere it reads once, few, many or a size class.

V gene: TRBV11-2; clone size: NA; J gene: TRBJ1-2; D gene: NA; CDR3 protein: CASSSTGAANYGYTF
V gene: TRBV28; clone size: NA; J gene: TRBJ1-2; D gene: NA; CDR3 protein: CASSSAQDYGYTF
V gene: TRBV7-6; clone size: NA; J gene: TRBJ2-1; D gene: NA; CDR3 protein: CASSQPNYNEQFF
V gene: TRBV9; clone size: NA; J gene: TRBJ1-1; D gene: TRBD1; CDR3 protein: CASSSDREAEAFF
V gene: TRBV7-2; clone size: NA; J gene: TRBJ2-7; D gene: NA; CDR3 protein: CASSHRTSLEQYF
V gene: TRBV28; clone size: NA; J gene: TRBJ1-5; D gene: TRBD1; CDR3 protein: CASSFPRGRWDNQPQHF
V gene: TRBV11-2; clone size: NA; J gene: TRBJ2-7; D gene: NA; CDR3 protein: CASSPTGPPYEQYF
V gene: TRBV5-1; clone size: NA; J gene: TRBJ2-1; D gene: TRBD2; CDR3 protein: CASSLLYGGSSYNEQFF
V gene: TRBV2; clone size: NA; J gene: TRBJ1-2; D gene: TRBD1; CDR3 protein: CASSELNRGQATYYGYTF
V gene: TRBV28; clone size: NA; J gene: TRBJ2-7; D gene: NA; CDR3 protein: CASSFYNRVSLYEQYF
V gene: TRBV11-2; clone size: NA; J gene: TRBJ2-7; D gene: NA; CDR3 protein: CASSLVPGNEQYF
V gene: TRBV5-6; clone size: NA; J gene: TRBJ1-2; D gene: TRBD1; CDR3 protein: CASSPTGWDYGYTF
V gene: TRBV19; clone size: NA; J gene: TRBJ2-7; D gene: NA; CDR3 protein: CASSYSESYEQYF
V gene: TRBV4-3; clone size: NA; J gene: TRBJ2-6; D gene: NA; CDR3 protein: CASRDEYAGANVLTF
V gene: TRBV7-3; clone size: NA; J gene: TRBJ2-1; D gene: NA; CDR3 protein: CASSLLLRRVSSYNEQFF
V gene: TRBV5-6; clone size: NA; J gene: TRBJ1-1; D gene: TRBD1; CDR3 protein: CASSLVVGGLNTEAFF
V gene: TRBV4-2; clone size: NA; J gene: TRBJ2-3; D gene: NA; CDR3 protein: CASSQENWASTQYF
V gene: TRBV10-3; clone size: NA; J gene: TRBJ2-7; D gene: TRBD2; CDR3 protein: CAISAVAGTYEQYF
V gene: TRBV19; clone size: NA; J gene: TRBJ1-4; D gene: TRBD1; CDR3 protein: CASSWAPAGGSEKLFF
V gene: TRBV27; clone size: once; J gene: TRBJ2-7; D gene: TRBD1; CDR3 protein: CASSLQGQGIYEQYF
V gene: TRBV27; clone size: NA; J gene: TRBJ2-7; D gene: TRBD2; CDR3 protein: CATRGGTSGSEQYF
V gene: TRBV27; clone size: once; J gene: TRBJ2-2; D gene: NA; CDR3 protein: CASSQQGPGELFF
V gene: TRBV7-3; clone size: NA; J gene: TRBJ2-1; D gene: NA; CDR3 protein: CASTPFAGNNEQFF
V gene: TRBV2; clone size: NA; J gene: TRBJ1-1; D gene: NA; CDR3 protein: CASRSNGGMNTEAFF
V gene: TRBV5-1; clone size: NA; J gene: TRBJ2-7; D gene: TRBD2; CDR3 protein: CASSPGLAGPYEQYF
V gene: TRBV7-3; clone size: NA; J gene: TRBJ1-1; D gene: TRBD1; CDR3 protein: CASSLTGRDTEAFF